This T cell receptor beta chain was observed in a study of cytomegalovirus exposure and HLA in healthy donors. Both 60 Vbeta primers and 13 Jbeta primers went into the PCR. TCRdb's table, derived via immunoSEQ multiplex PCR, lists solely in-frame clones and lacks some. This sample has approximately 170,000 clones; around 85% occur once, and the top ten carry less than 2.5%. Germline CDR1 reads LNHNV; CDR2 reads YYDKDF (reference sequence). The CDR3 runs 14 residues. The V gene lost 5 bases and the J gene lost 2 bases, with 12 bases spanning the gap. The source material was PBMCs. The receptor comes from a male donor in good health and CMV-seronegative. The rearrangement links TRBV15 to TRBJ1-2; D gene ambiguous. The CDR3 sequence: CATSRLRGNYGYTF. In DNA, the CDR3 is TGTGCCACCAGCCGACTGCGGGGAAACTATGGCTACACCTTC.